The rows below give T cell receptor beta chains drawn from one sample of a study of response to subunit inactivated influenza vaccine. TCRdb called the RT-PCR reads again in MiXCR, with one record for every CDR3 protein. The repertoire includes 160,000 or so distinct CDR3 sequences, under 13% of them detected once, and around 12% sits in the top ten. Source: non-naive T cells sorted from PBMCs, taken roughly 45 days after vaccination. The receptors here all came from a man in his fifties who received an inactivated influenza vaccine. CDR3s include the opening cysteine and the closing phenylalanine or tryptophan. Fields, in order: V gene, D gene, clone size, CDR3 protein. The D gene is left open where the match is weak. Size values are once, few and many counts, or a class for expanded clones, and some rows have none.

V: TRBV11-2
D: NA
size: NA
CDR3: CASSRYRGNTIYF

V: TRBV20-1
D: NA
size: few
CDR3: CSEMGGEHEQYF

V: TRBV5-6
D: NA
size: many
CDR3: CASSLAGMNTGELFF

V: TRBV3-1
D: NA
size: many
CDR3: CASSQDGAVRETQYF

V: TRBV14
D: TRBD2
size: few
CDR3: CASSLKREGTEQFF

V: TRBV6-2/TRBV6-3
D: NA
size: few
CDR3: CASSYEVMNTEAFF

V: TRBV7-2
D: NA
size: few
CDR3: CASSVRPVGGAQYF

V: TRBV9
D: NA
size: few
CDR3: CASSGRGQADNSPLHF

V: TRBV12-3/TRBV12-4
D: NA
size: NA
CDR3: CASSPGPSYSEQFF

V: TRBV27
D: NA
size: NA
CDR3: CASSVLPSAYTDTQYF

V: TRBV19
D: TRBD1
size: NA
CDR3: CASNPSGQKNQPQHF

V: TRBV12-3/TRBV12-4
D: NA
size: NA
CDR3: CASSLGVQIFQETQYF

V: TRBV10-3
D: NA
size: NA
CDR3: CAISERVQAPYEQYF

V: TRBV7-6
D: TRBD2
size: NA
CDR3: CASSLVYGTTETQYF

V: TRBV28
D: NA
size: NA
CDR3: CASTTEHLYEQYF

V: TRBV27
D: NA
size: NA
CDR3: CASSLGIWGPSYEQYF

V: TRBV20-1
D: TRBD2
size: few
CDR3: CSAGTGTSGQETQYF

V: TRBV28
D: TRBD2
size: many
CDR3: CASKMAGGATDTQYF

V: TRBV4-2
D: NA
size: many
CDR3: CASSPRQATYEQYF

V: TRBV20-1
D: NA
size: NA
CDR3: CSASPGAGDYLEQYF

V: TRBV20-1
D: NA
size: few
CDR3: CSASSGGNYEQYF

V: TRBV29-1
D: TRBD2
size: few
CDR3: CSVGPGTSRQETQYF

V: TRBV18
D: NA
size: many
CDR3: CASSPNQGSNSEQFF

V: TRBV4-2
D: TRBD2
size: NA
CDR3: CASSQVRSGNQETQYF

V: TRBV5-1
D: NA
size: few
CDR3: CASSFQGSSRETQYF

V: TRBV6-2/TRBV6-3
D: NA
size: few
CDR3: CASRGVGEYEQYF

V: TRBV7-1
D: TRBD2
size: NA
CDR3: CASSPALLAGGDNEQFF

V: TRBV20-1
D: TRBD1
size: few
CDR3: CSARDFRQGMGETQYF

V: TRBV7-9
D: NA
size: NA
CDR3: CASSWKGANVLTF

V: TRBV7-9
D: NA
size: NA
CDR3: CASSFTTSYEQYF

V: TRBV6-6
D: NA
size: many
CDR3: CASSQGNYGYTF

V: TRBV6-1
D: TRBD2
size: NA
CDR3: CASKKLAGNTDTQYF

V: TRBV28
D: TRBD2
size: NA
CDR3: CASSSPFTGTSGGYTQYF

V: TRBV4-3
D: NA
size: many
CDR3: CASSQTRGNYEQYF

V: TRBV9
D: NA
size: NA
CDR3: CASSVGHRVGGELFF

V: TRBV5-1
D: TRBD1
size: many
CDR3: CASSKDRGLGYTF

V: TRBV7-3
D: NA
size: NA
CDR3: CASSLFGGSGANVLTF

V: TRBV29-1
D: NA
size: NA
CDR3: CSVEARPRYGYTF

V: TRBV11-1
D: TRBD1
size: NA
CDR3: CASSRQGLRNNEQFF

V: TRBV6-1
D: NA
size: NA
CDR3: CASSPPGVTEAFF

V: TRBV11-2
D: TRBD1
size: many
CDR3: CASSLGQGQFF

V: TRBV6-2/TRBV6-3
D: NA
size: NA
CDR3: CASRRGSLLNTEAFF

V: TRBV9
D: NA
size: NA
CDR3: CASSETGSYEQYF

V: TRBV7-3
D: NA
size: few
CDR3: CASSLRGVKNSPLHF

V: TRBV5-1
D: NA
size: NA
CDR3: CASSSLGLGQNTEAFF

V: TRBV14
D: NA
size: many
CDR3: CASSPRIGKGSYNEQFF

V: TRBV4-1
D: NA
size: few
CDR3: CASSPTPSRAGLGGELFF

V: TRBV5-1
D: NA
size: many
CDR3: CASSFQQGRNTEAFF

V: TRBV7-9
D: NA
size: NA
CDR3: CASSDRQSSYEQYF

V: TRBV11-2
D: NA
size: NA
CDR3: CASSPGHNIQYF

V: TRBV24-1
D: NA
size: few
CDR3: CATRDGQETQYF

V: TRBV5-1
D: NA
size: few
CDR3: CASSRLGGNLDNEQFF

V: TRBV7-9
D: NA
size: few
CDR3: CASSRDREKLFF

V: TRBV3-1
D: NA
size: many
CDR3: CASSLSVGAKNIQYF